Detailed here is one T cell receptor beta chain. This CDR3 spans 12 amino acids. V was cut by 10 bases and J by 4 bases, with 13 bases left in between. Germline CDR1 and CDR2: PRHDT and FYEKMQ (reference sequence). This sample was included in a study of cytomegalovirus exposure and HLA in healthy donors. The primer mix had 60 Vbeta and 13 Jbeta primers. Libraries were prepared by immunoSEQ multiplex PCR; TCRdb keeps only in-frame clonotypes and omits some of them. The sample consists of more than 130,000 clones, approximately 83% of them appearing once. The sample consisted of PBMCs. The chain links TRBV13 to TRBJ1-1; TRBD1 might be the D (6 bases). This receptor was obtained from a man aged 40-50 years in good health and CMV-seropositive. In DNA form, the CDR3 reads TGTGCCACCAAACAGGGCGGCACTGAAGCTTTCTTT. Its translation is CATKQGGTEAFF.